This TCR beta chain comes out of a study of cytomegalovirus exposure and HLA in healthy donors. The PCR was carried out with 60 Vbeta primers and 13 Jbeta primers. Clones were read by immunoSEQ multiplex PCR, and TCRdb kept only the in-frame ones, dropping some. The sample records 150,000 to 200,000 clones, over 80% being singletons. Study-level findings and limits: Sequencing probably produced one cluster of sequence variants that were highly shared. Compared with the roughly 700-donor mean, an Asian-associated ancestry cluster reportedly had fewer N-insertions, according to a later analysis.

Concerning this clone: What it recognizes is unknown.

CDR1 is SGHTA and CDR2 is FQGNSA in the germline V gene. Deletions cut 5 bases from V and 8 bases from J, with 14 bases between. This CDR3 comprises 13 residues. The receptor's source is a girl aged 10 to 17 in good health and CMV-seropositive. What was sequenced was PBMCs. The J gene is TRBJ2-3, the V gene TRBV7-2; tentatively, D is TRBD2 (6 bases). CDR3 loop: CASSPPGGVTQYF. The CDR3 region has the DNA TGTGCCAGCAGCCCCCCTGGAGGGGTTACGCAGTATTTT.